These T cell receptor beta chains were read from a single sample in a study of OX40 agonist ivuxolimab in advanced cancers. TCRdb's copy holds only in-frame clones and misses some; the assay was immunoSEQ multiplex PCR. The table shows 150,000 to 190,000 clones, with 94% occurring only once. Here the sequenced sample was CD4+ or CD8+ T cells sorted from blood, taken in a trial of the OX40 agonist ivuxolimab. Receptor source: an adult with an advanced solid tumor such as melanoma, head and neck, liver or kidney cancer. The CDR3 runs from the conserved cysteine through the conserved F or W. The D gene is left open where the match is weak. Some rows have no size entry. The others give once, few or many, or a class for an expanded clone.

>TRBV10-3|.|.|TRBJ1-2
TGTGCCACCGCTCCCAGGGAAACTGTATCTGGCTACACCTTC
CATAPRETVSGYTF
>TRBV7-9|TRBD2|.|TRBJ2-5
TGTGCCAGCAGCTTCGGGACGGGGGGACAAGAGACCCAGTACTTC
CASSFGTGGQETQYF
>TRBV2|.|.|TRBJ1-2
TGTGCCAGCAGTGCCAGGGTGTTGGATGGCTACACCTTC
CASSARVLDGYTF
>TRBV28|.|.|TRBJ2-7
TGTGCCAGCAGTTCACCGGGACCTCCCTACGAGCAGTACTTC
CASSSPGPPYEQYF
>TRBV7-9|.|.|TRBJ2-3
TGTGCCAGCAGCTTACGGTACCTTAGCACAGATACGCAGTATTTT
CASSLRYLSTDTQYF
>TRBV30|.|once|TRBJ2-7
TGTGCCCGGGGGCGGGAGAACTCCTACGAGCAGTACTTC
CARGRENSYEQYF
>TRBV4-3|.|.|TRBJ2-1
TGCGCCAGCAGCCCCTCGTTCGAGGGTGTTGTGCAGTTCTTC
CASSPSFEGVVQFF
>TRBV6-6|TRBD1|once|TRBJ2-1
TGTGCCAGCAGTTACCATCCGGGACAGGGGGACAATGAGCAGTTCTTC
CASSYHPGQGDNEQFF
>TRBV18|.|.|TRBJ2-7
TGTGCCAGCTCACCACCGGGGGAAGCGGGCTTCTACGAGCAGTACTTC
CASSPPGEAGFYEQYF
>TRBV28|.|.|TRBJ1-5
TGTGCCAGCAGCCCTCCGAAGGGGCTCAATCAGCCCCAGCATTTT
CASSPPKGLNQPQHF
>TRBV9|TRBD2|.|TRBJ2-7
TGTGCCAGCAGCGTAGCTAGCGGTCCCTACGAGCAGTACTTC
CASSVASGPYEQYF
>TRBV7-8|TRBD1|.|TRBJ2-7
TGTGCCAGCAGCTTAAGGAGGACAGGCCTGCGCGAGCAGTACTTC
CASSLRRTGLREQYF
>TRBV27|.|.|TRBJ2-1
TGTGCCAGCAGTTTAGGCGGGGGCTCAGGGAATGAGCAGTTCTTC
CASSLGGGSGNEQFF
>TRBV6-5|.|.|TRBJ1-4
TGTGCCAGCAGTTACGGAGGGAAACTGTTTTTT
CASSYGGKLFF
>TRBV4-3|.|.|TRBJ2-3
TGCGCCAGCAGCCAAGATCCCGGCACAGATACGCAGTATTTT
CASSQDPGTDTQYF
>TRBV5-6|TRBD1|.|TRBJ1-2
TGTGCCAGCAGCTTGGAGGGCCAGGGGGCCTATGGCTACACCTTC
CASSLEGQGAYGYTF
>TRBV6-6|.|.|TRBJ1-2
TGTGCCAGCACCAAAGGGGTCGGCTACACCTTC
CASTKGVGYTF
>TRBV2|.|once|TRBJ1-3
TGTGCCAGCAGTATCGACGGGTCGTCTGGAAACACCATATATTTT
CASSIDGSSGNTIYF
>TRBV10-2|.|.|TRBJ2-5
TGCGCCAGCAGGCCTGGGGATGGGACCCAGTACTTC
CASRPGDGTQYF
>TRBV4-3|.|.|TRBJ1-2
TGCGCCAGCAGCCAAGAGAAGAGGGCTTTGAACTATGGCTACACCTTC
CASSQEKRALNYGYTF
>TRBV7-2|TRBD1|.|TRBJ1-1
TGTGCCAGCAGCCTCGAGACAGGGTGGAAAGCTTTCTTT
CASSLETGWKAFF
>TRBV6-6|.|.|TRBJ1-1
TGTGCCAGCAGTCACGGACGGGGCACTGAAGCTTTCTTT
CASSHGRGTEAFF
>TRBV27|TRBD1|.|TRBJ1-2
TGTGCCAGCAGTAGAGGAGGACAGGGGCGCTATGGCCACACCTTC
CASSRGGQGRYGHTF